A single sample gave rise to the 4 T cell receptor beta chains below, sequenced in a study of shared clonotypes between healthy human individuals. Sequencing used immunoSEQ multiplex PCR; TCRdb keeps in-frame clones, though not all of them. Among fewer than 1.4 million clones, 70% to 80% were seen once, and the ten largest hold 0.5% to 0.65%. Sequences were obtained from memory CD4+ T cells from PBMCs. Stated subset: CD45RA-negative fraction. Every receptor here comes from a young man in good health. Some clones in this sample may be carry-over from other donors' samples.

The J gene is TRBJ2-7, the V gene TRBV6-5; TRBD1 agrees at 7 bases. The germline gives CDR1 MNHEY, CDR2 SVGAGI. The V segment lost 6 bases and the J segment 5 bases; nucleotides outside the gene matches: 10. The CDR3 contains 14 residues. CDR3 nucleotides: TGTGCCAGCAGGCGAGGACAGGTATCCCACGAGCAGTACTTC. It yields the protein CASRRGQVSHEQYF.

The CDR3 DNA reads as TGTGCCAGCTATTGGGTAACTCGGGGCACTGAAGCTTTCTTT. As protein: CASYWVTRGTEAFF. This rearrangement joins TRBV7-9 to TRBJ1-1; D not resolved. Trimming took 8 bases from V and 4 from J, leaving 17 bases between them. The CDR3 is 14 amino acids. Per germline, CDR1 SEHNR and CDR2 FQNEAQ (reference sequence).

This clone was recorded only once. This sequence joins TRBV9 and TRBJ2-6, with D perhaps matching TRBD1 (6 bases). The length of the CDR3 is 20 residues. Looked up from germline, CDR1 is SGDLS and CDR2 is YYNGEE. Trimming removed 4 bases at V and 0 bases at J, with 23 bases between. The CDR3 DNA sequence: TGTGCCAGCAGCCCGACTACTACAGGGAGAAGGGTCTCTGGGGCCAACGTCCTGACTTTC. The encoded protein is CASSPTTTGRRVSGANVLTF.

The CDR3 DNA reads TGTGCCAGCAGTCCGACCTGGATGGGGACCAAAAACATTCAGTACTTC. This encodes CASSPTWMGTKNIQYF. The V and J genes are TRBV28 and TRBJ2-4; D remains ambiguous. Germline values: CDR1 MDHEN, CDR2 SYDVKM. The CDR3 contains 16 residues. Trimming removed 5 bases at V and 2 bases at J, with 16 bases between.